Below, 26 T cell receptor beta chains from the same sample are listed, as sequenced in a study of OX40 agonist ivuxolimab in advanced cancers. Libraries were prepared by immunoSEQ multiplex PCR; TCRdb keeps only in-frame clonotypes and omits some of them. This sample has about 30,000 clones; approximately 90% occur once, and the top ten carry approximately 4.3%. The material sequenced was CD4+ or CD8+ T cells sorted from blood, taken in a trial of the OX40 agonist ivuxolimab. The receptors were sampled from an adult with an advanced solid tumor such as melanoma, head and neck, liver or kidney cancer.

This clone was recorded once. V and J are TRBV4-1 and TRBJ1-1; TRBD1 is a possible D gene (5 bases). Trimming stripped 1 base from V and 1 base from J, with 16 bases between. Germline CDR1 and CDR2: MGHRA and YSYEKL. The CDR3 has 17 residues. The CDR3 bases are TGCGCCAGCAGCCAAGCCGCCCTCACCCAGGGGAACACTGAAGCTTTCTTT. Its protein is CASSQAALTQGNTEAFF.

The chain recombines TRBV7-6 with TRBJ2-7; D gene unclear. CDR3 length: 14 residues. Between the trimmed V and J ends, which lost 5 bases and 6 bases, there was a span of 17 bases. Germline-derived CDR1 and CDR2 are SGHVS and FNYEAQ. CDR3 nucleotide sequence: TGTGCCAGCAGCCCCAAGACATGGGTCGGCGAGCAGTACTTC. This encodes CASSPKTWVGEQYF.

This chain connects TRBV5-6 to TRBJ1-1; unclear D gene. Germline lookup yields CDR1 SGHDT and CDR2 YYEEEE. This CDR3 is built from 16 residues. Trimming stripped 0 bases from V and 0 bases from J, with 12 bases between. In DNA form, the CDR3 reads TGTGCCAGCAGCTTGGGAGGGTCCCTCATGAACACTGAAGCTTTCTTT. This codes for CASSLGGSLMNTEAFF. The entire variable domain, with the rest obtained from reference TRBV5-6 and TRBJ1-1, is as follows: DAGVTQSPTHLIKTRGQQVTLRCSPKSGHDTVSWYQQALGQGPQFIFQYYEEEERQRGNFPDRFSGHQFPNYSSELNVNALLLGDSALYLCASSLGGSLMNTEAFFGQGTRLTVV.

The V gene is TRBV28, the J gene TRBJ2-7; 12 nucleotides line up with TRBD2. The junction had 15 bases not matched to a gene; V was cut back by 6 bases and J by 12 bases. Germline values: CDR1 MDHEN, CDR2 SYDVKM. The CDR3 length is 15 residues. In DNA form, the CDR3 reads TGTGCCAGCAGCTCGCGGACTAGCGGGACCTCACACGGGTACTTC. Translating it yields CASSSRTSGTSHGYF.

The rearrangement joins TRBV9 to TRBJ1-2; D is possibly TRBD1 (6 bases). The germline V and J ends were trimmed by 0 bases and 4 bases, with 7 bases remaining between them. CDR1 SGDLS and CDR2 YYNGEE come from the germline V gene. The CDR3 extends over 13 amino acids. CDR3 loop: CASSVGGPYGYTF. The CDR3 coding sequence is TGTGCCAGCAGCGTAGGGGGGCCCTATGGCTACACCTTC.

This chain links TRBV6-1 with TRBJ1-1, with TRBD1 as a possible D gene (6 bases). CDR1 is MNHNS and CDR2 is SASEGT in the germline V gene. The CDR3 sequence is 14 residues long. V lost 6 bases and J 3 bases, leaving 14 bases between the germline ends. In DNA, the CDR3 is TGTGCCAGCAGCGTCGGAGGGGGGGACACTGAAGCTTTCTTT. Protein: CASSVGGGDTEAFF.

The chain combines TRBV29-1 with TRBJ2-1; the match to TRBD2 covers 13 bases. The length of the CDR3 is 18 residues. V lost 6 bases to trimming and J lost 2 bases; unmatched junction nucleotides: 13. Germline CDR1 is SQVTM and CDR2 is ANQGSEA. CDR3 coding DNA: TGCAGCGTGGTTTGGACTAGCGGGGGCCCTCGGGCCTACAATGAGCAGTTCTTC. Its translation is CSVVWTSGGPRAYNEQFF.

The rearrangement joins TRBV28 to TRBJ2-7, with D unresolved. The germline CDR1 and CDR2 sequences are MDHEN and SYDVKM. Trimming removed 1 base at V and 4 bases at J, with 14 bases between. This CDR3 contains 15 residues. Written as DNA, the CDR3 is TGTGCCAGCAGTTTATCTCTTCTAGTAGTATACGAGCAGTACTTC. Translation: CASSLSLLVVYEQYF.

V is TRBV4-2 and J is TRBJ1-4; D gene unclear. V lost 1 base and J 8 bases, leaving 14 bases between the germline ends. Germline V gene lookup returns CDR1 LGHNA and CDR2 YNFKEQ. The length of the CDR3 is 15 residues. This CDR3 reads CASSQAGASPEKLFF. The DNA for the CDR3 is TGTGCCAGCAGCCAAGCGGGAGCGTCGCCCGAAAAACTGTTTTTT.

The chain couples TRBV6-6 to TRBJ2-1; 9 bases line up with TRBD1. Unmatched junction bases numbered 1, after V lost 0 bases and J lost 4 bases. The CDR3 covers 15 residues. CDR1 is MNHNY and CDR2 is SVGAGI in the germline V gene (reference sequence). The CDR3 DNA reads TGTGCCAGCAGTTACTCGACAGGGGGTTACAATGAGCAGTTCTTC. Translated: CASSYSTGGYNEQFF.

This clone was counted once. V is TRBV30 and J is TRBJ2-1; D gene ambiguous. The V gene's germline CDR1 is GTSNPN and CDR2 SVGIG (reference sequence). This CDR3 comprises 12 residues. Trimming removed 5 bases at V and 5 bases at J, with 10 bases between. This chain's CDR3 is CAWSGSNNEQFF. DNA for the CDR3: TGTGCCTGGTCTGGTAGCAACAATGAGCAGTTCTTC.

The chain combines TRBV25-1 with TRBJ2-5; D is unclear. Trimming removed 1 base from V and 2 bases from J, with 8 bases in between. Looked up from germline, CDR1 is MGHDK and CDR2 is SYGVNS. The CDR3 is 14 amino acids. Here the CDR3 reads CASSELGAQETQYF. CDR3 nucleotides: TGTGCCAGCAGTGAATTAGGAGCGCAAGAGACCCAGTACTTC.

J is TRBJ2-7 and V is TRBV7-9; 9 bases line up with TRBD2. This CDR3 spans 14 amino acids. Germline V lookup: CDR1 SEHNR, CDR2 FQNEAQ (reference sequence). The junction had 5 bases not matched to a gene; V was cut back by 3 bases and J by 5 bases. The CDR3 DNA sequence: TGTGCCAGCAGCTTTTCGGCGGGGGGGAACGAGCAGTACGTC. Amino acids: CASSFSAGGNEQYV.

This clone occurred a few times. This chain uses TRBV5-4 with TRBJ2-7, with D possibly being TRBD1 or TRBD2 (5 bases each). The V and J ends lost 4 bases and 3 bases respectively, with 17 bases between them. The germline V gene has CDR1 SGHNT and CDR2 YYREEE (reference sequence). The CDR3 is 15 residues long. Here the CDR3 reads CASSQGPGTGYEQYF. The CDR3 DNA follows: TGTGCCAGCAGCCAGGGTCCCGGGACCGGCTACGAGCAGTACTTC.

The chain is built from TRBV5-5 and TRBJ1-1, with a weak D call TRBD1 (5 bases). This CDR3 contains 14 residues. Between the trimmed V and J ends, which lost 1 base and 5 bases, there was a span of 12 bases. CDR1 SGHKS and CDR2 YYEKEE come from the germline V gene (reference sequence). The CDR3 DNA reads as TGTGCCAGCAGCTTGATGGGGGTATGGACTGAAGCTTTCTTT. This translates into CASSLMGVWTEAFF.

This chain joins TRBV27 and TRBJ2-7, with 8 bases identical to TRBD1. Losses at the gene ends were 5 bases for V and 3 bases for J; bases not matched to a gene: 6. This CDR3 region has 14 residues. Germline CDR1 is MNHEY and CDR2 is SMNVEV (reference sequence). The chain's CDR3 is CASSPWDRSYEQYF. The CDR3 nucleotides read TGTGCCAGCAGTCCTTGGGACAGGAGCTACGAGCAGTACTTC.

The chain employs TRBV21-1 and TRBJ2-2; TRBD1 is the table's D call, not checked against the DNA. TRBV21-1 corresponds to a pseudogene. This CDR3 is 14 amino acids long. This CDR3 reads CASSEGVYTGELFF. The CDR3, as DNA: TGTGCCAGCAGCGAGGGGGTTTACACCGGGGAGCTGTTTTTT.

The chain has TRBV7-9 and TRBJ2-3; D call uncertain. V was clipped by 3 bases and J by 0 bases, with 13 bases between them. The germline CDR1 and CDR2 sequences are SEHNR and FQNEAQ (reference sequence). There are 16 residues in the CDR3. This CDR3 reads CASSFFDTTSTDTQYF. In DNA form, the CDR3 reads TGTGCCAGCAGCTTTTTCGACACGACGAGCACAGATACGCAGTATTTT.

The chain couples TRBV2 to TRBJ1-4, with 8 bases lining up with TRBD1. Per germline, CDR1 SNHLY and CDR2 FYNNEI. After removal of 0 bases from V and 3 bases from J, the junction contained 3 bases not matched to a gene. This CDR3 has 16 residues. This CDR3 is CASSEAQGAPNEKLFF. For the CDR3, the DNA is TGTGCCAGCAGTGAAGCGCAGGGGGCTCCTAATGAAAAACTGTTTTTT.

The chain combines TRBV19 with TRBJ1-2; 8 bases map to TRBD1. CDR3 size: 16 residues. Germline loops: CDR1 LNHDA, CDR2 SQIVND (reference sequence). V lost 0 bases to trimming and J lost 3 bases; unmatched junction nucleotides: 6. In DNA form, the CDR3 reads TGTGCCAGTAGTATAGATCTGGCAGGGGGCGACTATGGCTACACCTTC. Amino acids: CASSIDLAGGDYGYTF. The entire variable domain, with the rest obtained from reference TRBV19 and TRBJ1-2, is as follows: DGGITQSPKYLFRKEGQNVTLSCEQNLNHDAMYWYRQDPGQGLRLIYYSQIVNDFQKGDIAEGYSVSREKKESFPLTVTSAQKNPTAFYLCASSIDLAGGDYGYTFGSGTRLTVV.

The rearrangement joins TRBV28 to TRBJ2-3, with D perhaps assigned TRBD1 or TRBD2 (5 bases each). The germline gives CDR1 MDHEN, CDR2 SYDVKM. Trimming took off 6 bases at V and 6 bases at J, with 19 bases between the two ends. The CDR3 runs 15 residues. CDR3 sequence reads: CASSRGQIREDTQYF. CDR3 bases: TGTGCCAGCAGCCGAGGCCAGATCAGGGAGGATACGCAGTATTTT.

The rearrangement joins TRBV4-3 to TRBJ2-2; TRBD1 might be the D (6 bases). Germline CDR1 reads LGHNA; CDR2 reads YSLEER. CDR3 length equals 16 residues. V gave up 0 bases and J gave up 2 bases, with 10 bases separating them. CDR3 in DNA: TGCGCCAGCAGCCAAGACGACAGGTATAACACCGGGGAGCTGTTTTTT. The encoded protein is CASSQDDRYNTGELFF.

The chain employs TRBV27 and TRBJ1-2; unclear D gene. The V end lost 10 bases, the J end lost 8 bases, and 14 bases lay between the germline ends. The CDR3 is made up of 11 amino acids. Germline V gene sequence: CDR1 MNHEY, CDR2 SMNVEV (reference sequence). CDR3 bases: TGTGCCATGGACGGATCCGAGGGCTACACCTTC. As protein: CAMDGSEGYTF.

The J gene is TRBJ2-5, the V gene TRBV12-5; D is undetermined. Germline CDR1 reads LGHNT; CDR2 reads FRNRAP. Trimming removed 1 base from V and 4 bases from J, with 10 bases in between. The CDR3 has 14 residues. The CDR3 region is CASGLGMGRETQYF. The CDR3 bases are TGTGCTAGTGGTTTGGGCATGGGAAGAGAGACCCAGTACTTC.

The rearrangement links TRBV21-1 to TRBJ1-6. TRBV21-1 has pseudogene status. This CDR3 spans 19 amino acids. This CDR3 reads CASSKDTFSTRSYNSPLHF. The CDR3 nucleotides read TGTGCCAGCAGCAAAGACACGTTCTCGACGCGTTCCTATAATTCACCCCTCCACTTT.

The chain links TRBV30 to TRBJ2-5, with TRBD1 matching 9 bases. The CDR3 consists of 13 residues. Germline V gene lookup returns CDR1 GTSNPN and CDR2 SVGIG (reference sequence). V lost 5 bases and J lost 1; bases outside the gene matches: 2. The CDR3: CAWSGQGQETQYF. The CDR3, as DNA: TGTGCCTGGTCGGGACAGGGCCAAGAGACCCAGTACTTC.